This T cell receptor (beta chain) was captured in a study of shared clonotypes between healthy human individuals (TCRdb year 2020). Concerning the study at large: A couple of women and a few men aged 18 to 49 years were included in the cohort. For each donor, three plates each were used for CD4 naive and CD4 memory, two plates were used for CD8 naive, and one plate was used for CD8 memory. Leukapheresis yielded between about 0.9 and 9.5 billion PBMCs per donor. To estimate repertoire size and how much clonotype sharing occurs between individuals, the study deeply sequenced the blood TCR repertoires of roughly 5 healthy adults. To increase sequencing depth and limit assay-specific biases, TCR repertoire library preparation and sequencing were carried out by different laboratories using diverse techniques. Paper-wide results and their limitations: About 4.5% of naive CD4, around 4% of naive CD8, roughly 2.4% of memory CD4, and approximately 0.4% of memory CD8 clonotypes were shared across four donors. Incomplete sequencing was indicated by rarefaction of sorted-subset datasets, despite the large sequencing depth. Pairwise subsampling led to the expectation that sequencing depth would affect the degree of clonotype sharing among donors. Sampling was restricted to blood, and TCR repertoires in tissue are likely to differ from TCR repertoires in blood. Because the study included only a small number of donors, the genetic and exposure-history diversity represented was limited. Higher generation probabilities were observed for clonotypes shared by all four sorted-subset donors than for non-shared clonotypes. Naive subsets generally had larger estimated clonotype richness than memory subsets.

The donors were healthy, HIV-negative adults who had no recently reported acute infections or vaccinations. Every donor was a Caucasian adult residing in Nashville, Tennessee, USA. CD4+ T cells were enriched through magnetic negative selection, after which naive cells were positively selected on CD45RA and the remaining negative fraction served as the memory subset. After blood collection by leukapheresis, PBMCs were isolated using Ficoll-Histopaque density gradient centrifugation and then cryopreserved in the vapor phase of liquid nitrogen. Purity and quantity of every magnetically sorted T cell population were checked by analytical flow cytometry. Genomic DNA was isolated from every sorted fraction and measured by UV absorbance on a Nanodrop 2000c. This clone was counted once. Its antigen specificity is not known. No much larger clonotype is one base removed from it; base qualities were not supplied.

Reading from cysteine to phenylalanine, the CDR3 counts 17 amino acids. Of all the DNA, just the CDR3 is kept, 51 bases in frame from base 1. The CDR1 and CDR2 encoded by the germline V gene are MDHEN and SYDVKM. Trimming removed 5 bases from V and 3 bases from J, leaving 22 bases between the germline ends. TCR CDR3 regions were amplified from genomic DNA by multiplex PCR using the deep immunoSEQ assay. Extracted genomic DNA from each cell subset was spread evenly across all wells of several immunoSEQ 96-well plates, with each plate serving as a replicate. For sorted subsets, approximately 190 ng genomic DNA, equal to 25,000 to 35,000 T cell genomes, was loaded into each replicate PCR. Purified libraries were measured with a Qubit 3.0 fluorometer, size-checked on a Bioanalyzer 2100, and measured again with the KAPA Library Quantification kit. Every immunoSEQ 96-well plate was sequenced on a separate single-read 150-cycle Illumina NextSeq 550 flow cell. From the authors' description of their analysis: Because the immunoSEQ output held only junctional sequences and lacked quality scores, the filtering could not match the filtering applied to full-length reads. To assign V/J genes and CDR3, sequences were annotated using PyIR, a Python wrapper for IgBLAST v1.9, with IMGT germline references. Reads with weak V/J assignments (E-value above 1e-6), missing CDR3, stop codons, out-of-frame junctions, or ambiguous translated residues were removed. V3J clonotypes were defined as sequences sharing an identical inferred V gene, J gene, and CDR3 amino acid sequence. To compute the percentage overlap between repertoires, the number of shared unique clonotypes was divided by the size of the smaller repertoire. RTK rarefaction, the Chao1 estimator, and Recon v2.1 estimates of unobserved clonotypes were used to assess repertoire richness. Generation probabilities for all TCRbeta clonotypes obtained by the gDNA method from several donors were computed using OLGA. TCRdb stores this immuneACCESS table with in-frame sequences only. Part of the clones is absent; in the studies checked, under half of the shortfall reflects unresolved V genes, and no reason is known for the rest. The V and J calls and clone size come from that table; D and trimming were worked out from the DNA. The sample table holds over 400,000 clones, of which approximately 95% were seen once. Jointly, the top ten make up 0.05% to 0.07% of the sample.

This clonotype originated in a woman in her 30s in good health. The sequence links TRBV28 to TRBJ2-5; TRBD2 might be the D gene, on 6 matching bases. The sequenced sample consisted of naive CD4+ T cells sorted from blood. The cell subset or site label of this sample denotes: CD45RA+ positively selected. CDR3 reads: CASSRRRGLILEETQYF. The DNA sequence is as follows: TGTGCCAGCAGTCGGCGGAGGGGACTGATCTTAGAAGAGACCCAGTACTTC.